These 20 T cell receptor beta chains were sequenced from one sample in a study of blood T cell repertoires in COVID-19. The table came from immunoSEQ multiplex PCR; TCRdb's copy has only in-frame clones and leaves some out. This sample has around 68,000 clones; less than 85% occur once, and the top ten carry about 16%. The sequenced sample consisted of peripheral blood. These receptors were taken from a man older than 75 with active COVID-19.

The V gene is TRBV19, the J gene TRBJ1-2; the match to TRBD1 covers 11 bases. The germline V gene encodes CDR1 LNHDA and CDR2 SQIVND (reference sequence). The CDR3 has 14 residues. The J segment lost 7 bases and the V segment lost 4 bases, leaving 5 bases of the junction unmatched. This CDR3 reads CASSRGQGVGGYTF. In nucleotides, the CDR3 is TGTGCCAGTAGTAGGGGACAGGGGGTCGGTGGCTACACCTTC.

This clone is a singleton in its sample. The chain carries TRBV18 and TRBJ1-1, with no clear D. CDR3 length: 13 residues. Trimming cost V 5 bases and J 4 bases, with 11 bases left between them. Germline-derived CDR1 and CDR2 are KGHSH and LQKENI. The CDR3 reads CASSAEGGTEAFF. For the CDR3, the DNA is TGTGCCAGCTCAGCCGAAGGCGGCACTGAAGCTTTCTTT.

The rearrangement joins TRBV28 to TRBJ1-2, with 11 bases identical to TRBD1. The germline CDR1 and CDR2 sequences are MDHEN and SYDVKM. The CDR3 totals 14 residues. After removal of 3 bases from V and 7 bases from J, the junction contained 4 bases not matched to a gene. As DNA, the CDR3 is TGTGCCAGCAGTTTCGGGACAGGGGGTTTTGGCTACACCTTC. It translates to CASSFGTGGFGYTF.

This chain connects TRBV7-3 to TRBJ2-1; the D gene is possibly TRBD1 (5 bases). V was clipped by 5 bases and J by 8 bases, with 28 bases between them. Germline loops: CDR1 SGHTA, CDR2 FQGTGA. The CDR3 has 18 amino acids. The CDR3 loop reads CASSVQGSGGGARYEQFF. Here the CDR3 DNA reads TGTGCCAGCAGCGTTCAAGGGTCCGGTGGTGGGGCGAGATATGAGCAGTTCTTC.

This clone has a handful of counts. The chain combines TRBV5-6 with TRBJ2-3; D remains unclear. Trimming shortened V by 2 bases and J by 0 bases, and 16 bases separated the two germline ends. The germline CDR1 and CDR2 sequences are SGHDT and YYEEEE. The CDR3 runs 17 residues. This chain's CDR3 is CASSLDGGAHSTDTQYF. The CDR3 DNA reads TGTGCCAGCAGCTTAGACGGCGGAGCCCATAGCACAGATACGCAGTATTTT.

The CDR3, as DNA: TGTGCCAGCAGCCGCAGAAATAGCAATCAGCCCCAGCATTTT. This sequence encodes CASSRRNSNQPQHF. The chain combines TRBV16 with TRBJ1-5; D gene unclear. Between the trimmed V and J ends, which lost 4 bases and 0 bases, there was a span of 7 bases. The CDR3 is 14 residues long. In germline, CDR1 is KGHSY, CDR2 FQNENV.

The chain uses TRBV5-6 and TRBJ2-2, with D maybe TRBD2 (5 bases). The germline V and J ends were trimmed by 0 bases and 3 bases, with 9 bases remaining between them. The CDR3 is made up of 15 amino acids. CDR1 is SGHDT and CDR2 is YYEEEE in the germline V gene. The CDR3 spells CASSLEEGYTGELFF. The CDR3 DNA is TGTGCCAGCAGCTTGGAAGAGGGATACACCGGGGAGCTGTTTTTT.

The J gene is TRBJ1-6, the V gene TRBV3-1 (or the pseudogene TRBV3-2); D gene uncertain. CDR3 size: 15 residues. Germline CDR1 and CDR2: LGHDT and YNNKEL (reference sequence). Trimming removed 6 bases at V and 6 bases at J, with 15 bases between. The DNA of the CDR3 is TGTGCCAGCAGTCTCAATTCAGGTCCTAATTCACCCCTCCACTTT. It yields the protein CASSLNSGPNSPLHF.

The V call is TRBV7-2, the J call TRBJ1-2; D is unresolved. The CDR3 has 13 amino acids. Germline CDR1 and CDR2: SGHTA and FQGNSA. V lost 2 bases and J lost 8, with 12 bases in between. CDR3 protein: CASSLFSGRGYTF. The CDR3 DNA is TGTGCCAGCAGCTTATTTAGCGGGCGCGGCTACACCTTC. Drawing the rest from reference TRBV7-2 and TRBJ1-2, the complete variable domain is GAGVSQSPSNKVTEKGKDVELRCDPISGHTALYWYRQSLGQGLEFLIYFQGNSAPDKSGLPSDRFSAERTGGSVSTLTIQRTQQEDSAVYLCASSLFSGRGYTFGSGTRLTVV.

The chain has TRBV6-2 or TRBV6-3 and TRBJ2-3; TRBD1 aligns across 7 bases. V was pared by 2 bases and J by 6 bases, with 14 bases of the junction left unmatched. The CDR3 sequence is 17 residues long. Germline V gene sequence: CDR1 MNHEY, CDR2 SVGEGT. CDR3 residues: CASSYRTGDPVPDTQYF. Here the CDR3 DNA reads TGTGCCAGCAGTTACCGGACAGGCGACCCGGTCCCGGATACGCAGTATTTT.

This chain uses TRBV7-2 with TRBJ2-5; maybe TRBD1 (5 bases). This CDR3 spans 14 amino acids. Germline CDR1 reads SGHTA; CDR2 reads FQGNSA. V shed 3 bases and J shed 5 bases, with 13 bases lying between them. The CDR3 DNA follows: TGTGCCAGCAGCTTCCAGGGTGGGATGGAGACCCAGTACTTC. Translation gives CASSFQGGMETQYF.

V and J are TRBV24-1 and TRBJ1-1; D gene unclear. Germline CDR1 and CDR2: KGHDR and SFDVKD. The V and J ends lost 5 bases and 3 bases respectively, with 9 bases between them. The CDR3 length is 13 residues. The CDR3 DNA is TGTGCCACCAGTGGATCGGGTCACACTGAAGCTTTCTTT. Translated: CATSGSGHTEAFF.

The chain uses TRBV7-2 and TRBJ2-1; D is unclear. Germline assignment: CDR1 SGHTA and CDR2 FQGNSA. CDR3 length: 16 amino acids. V was shortened by 1 base and J by 9 bases, with 19 bases between the two germline ends. CDR3 amino acids: CASSLVGPSLDGEQFF. The CDR3 bases are TGTGCCAGCAGCTTAGTCGGCCCAAGCCTAGACGGTGAGCAGTTCTTC.

The V gene is TRBV6-2 or TRBV6-3, the J gene TRBJ2-5, with 10 bases that match TRBD2. Losses at the gene ends were 2 bases for V and 1 base for J; bases not matched to a gene: 1. The CDR3 spans 15 residues. Germline V lookup: CDR1 MNHEY, CDR2 SVGEGT. The CDR3 reads CASSYASGGQETQYF. The DNA of the CDR3 is TGTGCCAGCAGTTACGCTAGCGGGGGCCAAGAGACCCAGTACTTC.

The V and J genes are TRBV29-1 and TRBJ2-3; 11 positions agree with TRBD2. After removal of 6 bases from V and 4 bases from J, the junction contained 6 bases not matched to a gene. The CDR3 is made up of 14 amino acids. Germline V gives CDR1 SQVTM, CDR2 ANQGSEA. The CDR3 nucleotides are TGCAGCGTAACTAGCGGGGGTACAGCAGATACGCAGTATTTT. Residues: CSVTSGGTADTQYF.

The chain is built from TRBV6-4 and TRBJ1-2; weak D call: TRBD1 (5 bases). Trimming left V 5 bases short and J 2 bases short, with 9 bases between. The germline gives CDR1 MRHNA, CDR2 SNTAGT. The CDR3 loop spans 13 amino acids. CDR3 protein: CASSLGGNYGYTF. In nucleotides, the CDR3 is TGTGCCAGCAGTTTGGGGGGAAACTATGGCTACACCTTC.

The gene calls are TRBV14 and TRBJ2-1; the match to TRBD2 covers 9 bases. Germline V CDR1 and CDR2: SGHDN, FVKESK. The CDR3 has 15 residues. V shed 7 bases and J 3 bases; nucleotides not matched to a gene: 7. CDR3 sequence: CASNPIAGVYNEQFF. CDR3 in DNA: TGTGCCAGCAACCCAATAGCGGGAGTCTACAATGAGCAGTTCTTC.

The chain uses TRBV25-1 and TRBJ1-2; no reliable D call. CDR1 and CDR2 from the germline V gene are MGHDK and SYGVNS. V was cut by 2 bases and J by 4 bases, with 5 bases left in between. This CDR3 is built from 12 residues. CDR3: CASSERGYGYTF. DNA for the CDR3: TGTGCCAGCAGTGAACGAGGCTATGGCTACACCTTC.

The chain joins TRBV11-3 to TRBJ2-1; tentative D call: TRBD1 (6 bases). The V gene lost 4 bases and the J gene lost 12 bases, with 13 bases spanning the gap. The germline gives CDR1 SGHNT, CDR2 YENEEA. The CDR3 length is 12 residues. The CDR3, as DNA: TGTGCCAGCAGCTCGGCGTGGGGGCTGCAGTTCTTC. As protein: CASSSAWGLQFF.

The rearrangement uses TRBV4-2 and TRBJ1-2, with a tentative D call TRBD1 (5 bases). CDR3 length equals 13 residues. Germline V gives CDR1 LGHNA, CDR2 YNFKEQ. Trimming took 0 bases from V and 8 from J, leaving 10 bases between them. DNA of the CDR3: TGTGCCAGCAGCCAAGATGCGGGGGGAGGCTACACCTTC. This sequence encodes CASSQDAGGGYTF.